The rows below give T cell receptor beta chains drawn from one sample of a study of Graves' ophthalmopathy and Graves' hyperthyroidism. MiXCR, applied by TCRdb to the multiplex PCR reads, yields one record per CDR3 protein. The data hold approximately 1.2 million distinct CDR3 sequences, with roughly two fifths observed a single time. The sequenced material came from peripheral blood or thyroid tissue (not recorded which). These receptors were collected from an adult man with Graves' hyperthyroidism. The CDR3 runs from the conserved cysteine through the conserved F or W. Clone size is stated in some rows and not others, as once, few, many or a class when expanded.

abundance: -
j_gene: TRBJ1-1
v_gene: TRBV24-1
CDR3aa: CATSDLPGGTTEAFF

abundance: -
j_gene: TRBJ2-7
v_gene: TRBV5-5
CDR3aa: CASSQPGHRTYEQYF

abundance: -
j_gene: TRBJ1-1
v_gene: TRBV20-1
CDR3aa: CSAIVRTPGTEAFF

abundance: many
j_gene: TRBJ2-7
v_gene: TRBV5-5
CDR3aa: CASSLVGYYEQYF

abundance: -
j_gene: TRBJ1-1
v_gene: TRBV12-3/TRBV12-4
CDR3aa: CASSPHHTGFEQGEAFF

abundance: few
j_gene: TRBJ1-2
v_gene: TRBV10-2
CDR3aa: CASSEPTANYGYTF

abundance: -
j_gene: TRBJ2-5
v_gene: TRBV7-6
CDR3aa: CASSSSQPGETQYF

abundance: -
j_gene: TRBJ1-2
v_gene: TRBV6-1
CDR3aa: CASSPLSTGLVYGYTF

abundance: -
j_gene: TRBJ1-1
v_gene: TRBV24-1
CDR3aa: CATSEMMNTEAFF

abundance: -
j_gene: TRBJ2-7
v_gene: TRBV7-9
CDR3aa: CASSLFPGGTGLFSYEQYF

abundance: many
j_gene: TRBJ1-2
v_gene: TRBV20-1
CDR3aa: CSAPTGGGYTF

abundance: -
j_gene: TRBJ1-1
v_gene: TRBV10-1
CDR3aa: CASSEGQGSWTEAFF

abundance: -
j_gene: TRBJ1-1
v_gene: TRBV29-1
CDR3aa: CSVAGLGGHTEAFF

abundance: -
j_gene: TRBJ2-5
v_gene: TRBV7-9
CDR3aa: CASSLIFGSERKETQYF

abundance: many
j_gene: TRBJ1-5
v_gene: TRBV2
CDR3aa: CASSGDMGNQPQHF

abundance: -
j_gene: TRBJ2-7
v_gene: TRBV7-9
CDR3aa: CASSLSQGIDEQYF

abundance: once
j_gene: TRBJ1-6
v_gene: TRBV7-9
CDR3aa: CASSGSPLHF

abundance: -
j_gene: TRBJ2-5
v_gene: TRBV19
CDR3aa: CASSIRGMRQPQHRETQYF

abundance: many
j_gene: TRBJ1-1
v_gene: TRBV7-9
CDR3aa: CASSLGTAGTEAFF

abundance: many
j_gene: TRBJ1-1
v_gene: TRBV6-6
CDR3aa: CASSHAIRGTEAFF

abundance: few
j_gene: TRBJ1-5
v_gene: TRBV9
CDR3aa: CASSPTGRGQPQHF

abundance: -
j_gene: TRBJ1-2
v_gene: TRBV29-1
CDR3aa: CSLGRVSGYTF